A single sample is the source of the 3 T cell receptor beta chains below, sequenced in a study of shared clonotypes between healthy human individuals. Only in-frame clones appear in the TCRdb table, and some are missing; sequencing was by immunoSEQ multiplex PCR. Of millions of clones detected, about 92% appear once; the ten largest clones hold about 0.41%. Material for sequencing was naive CD4+ T cells from PBMCs. Stated subset: CD45RA+ positively selected. The receptors stem from a man between 18 and 29 years old in good health. Some clones in this sample may be carry-over from other donors' samples.

The V and J genes are TRBV18 and TRBJ2-1; either TRBD1 or TRBD2 may fit D (5 bases each). Germline V lookup: CDR1 KGHSH, CDR2 LQKENI. Deletions cut 0 bases from V and 6 bases from J, with 18 bases between. The CDR3 is 17 residues long. The DNA for the CDR3 is TGTGCCAGCTCACCACCCATCACCCAACCGAGGGGCAATGAGCAGTTCTTC. Protein: CASSPPITQPRGNEQFF.

V and J are TRBV2 and TRBJ2-3, with D perhaps TRBD2 (5 bases). Germline values: CDR1 SNHLY, CDR2 FYNNEI. This CDR3 region has 15 residues. The V end lost 7 bases, the J end lost 6 bases, and 20 bases lay between the germline ends. CDR3 sequence reads: CASTLGGPVADTQYF. The CDR3 bases are TGTGCCAGCACTTTAGGTGGTCCGGTAGCGGATACGCAGTATTTT.

The rearrangement uses TRBV7-8 and TRBJ2-1; 10 bases fit TRBD2. Germline CDR1 SGHVS, CDR2 FQNEAQ. The CDR3 length is 18 residues. Trimming at V came to 0 bases and at J to 2 bases, leaving 7 bases not matched to a gene. Here the CDR3 reads CASSLASSGRPAYNEQFF. The DNA of the CDR3 is TGTGCCAGCAGCTTAGCGTCTAGCGGGAGACCCGCCTACAATGAGCAGTTCTTC. Drawing the rest from reference TRBV7-8 and TRBJ2-1, the complete variable domain is GAGVSQSPRYKVAKRGQDVALRCDPISGHVSLFWYQQALGQGPEFLTYFQNEAQLDKSGLPSDRFFAERPEGSVSTLKIQRTQQEDSAVYLCASSLASSGRPAYNEQFFGPGTRLTVL.